This T cell receptor beta chain was captured in a study of type 1 regulatory T cells. Study-wide background: T-allo10 is an in vitro-generated, Tr1-enriched CD4 T cell product specific for alloantigen.

Concerning this clonotype itself: The target antigen is unknown.

TCRdb reprocessed the reads with MiXCR, giving one entry per CDR3 protein. The sample lists tens of thousands of distinct CDR3 sequences, about a fifth occurring once. Study results and limitations: Compared with non-Tr1 cells, Tr1 cells showed a narrower TCR repertoire.

The TCR originated in a human donor in good health. The material sequenced was cultured type 1 regulatory T (Tr1) cells, either the whole culture or a sorted fraction (not recorded which).

The CDR3 here is CASSPGGAALYEQYF. In DNA form, the CDR3 reads TGTGCCAGCAGCCCGGGGGGAGCGGCCCTCTACGAGCAGTACTTC. The chain combines TRBV7-3 with TRBJ2-7, with 7 bases matching TRBD2. Germline V gives CDR1 SGHTA, CDR2 FQGTGA. This CDR3 has 15 residues. V lost 5 bases and J lost 3; bases outside the gene matches: 10.